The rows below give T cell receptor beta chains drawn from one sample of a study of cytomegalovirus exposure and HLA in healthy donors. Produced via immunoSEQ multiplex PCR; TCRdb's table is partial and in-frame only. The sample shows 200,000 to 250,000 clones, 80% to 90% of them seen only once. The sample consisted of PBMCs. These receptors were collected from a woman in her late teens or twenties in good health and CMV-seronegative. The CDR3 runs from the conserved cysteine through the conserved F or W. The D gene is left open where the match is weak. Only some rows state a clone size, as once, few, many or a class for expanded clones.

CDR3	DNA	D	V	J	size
CASSLLDFGSTNEKLFF	TGTGCCAGCAGCTTGCTCGATTTCGGGAGCACTAATGAAAAACTGTTTTTT	-	TRBV5-6	TRBJ1-4	-
CATTGAYNEQFF	TGTGCCACAACGGGAGCCTACAATGAGCAGTTCTTC	-	TRBV6-6	TRBJ2-1	-
CASSQVTGFNEQFF	TGCGCCAGCAGCCAAGTCACAGGGTTCAATGAGCAGTTCTTC	-	TRBV4-1	TRBJ2-1	-
CAWRPSWREQYF	TGTGCCTGGAGACCTAGCTGGCGGGAGCAGTACTTC	-	TRBV30	TRBJ2-7	-
CAISKLADNEQFF	TGTGCCATCAGCAAACTAGCGGACAATGAGCAGTTCTTC	TRBD2	TRBV10-3	TRBJ2-1	-
CASSFNRQETQYF	TGTGCCAGCTCCTTTAACAGGCAAGAGACCCAGTACTTC	-	TRBV2	TRBJ2-5	-
CAISGTSGSSEQYF	TGTGCCATCAGTGGGACTAGCGGGTCAAGCGAGCAGTACTTC	TRBD2	TRBV10-3	TRBJ2-7	-
CASSTHRVDTPWGYTF	TGTGCCAGCAGCACTCACAGGGTTGATACCCCCTGGGGCTACACCTTC	-	TRBV5-5	TRBJ1-2	once
CASSLLAGVQETQYF	TGCGCCAGCAGCTTATTAGCGGGCGTTCAAGAGACCCAGTACTTC	TRBD2	TRBV5-1	TRBJ2-5	-
CASSQEVAAGSGYTF	TGCGCCAGCAGCCAAGAAGTCGCAGCCGGGAGTGGCTACACCTTC	-	TRBV4-1	TRBJ1-2	once
CASSQDRAIMYTEAFF	TGCGCCAGCAGCCAAGACAGGGCAATTATGTACACTGAAGCTTTCTTT	-	TRBV4-1	TRBJ1-1	-
CASRWRGSSNQPQHF	TGCGCCAGCAGATGGAGGGGATCGAGCAATCAGCCCCAGCATTTT	-	TRBV5-1	TRBJ1-5	few
CASSKVRDRGLGNTIYF	TGTGCCAGCAGCAAGGTACGGGACAGGGGTTTGGGAAACACCATATATTTT	TRBD1	TRBV6-4	TRBJ1-3	-
CASSWVQGAYEQYF	TGTGCCAGTAGTTGGGTACAGGGGGCCTACGAGCAGTACTTC	TRBD1	TRBV19	TRBJ2-7	-
CASSQDTAPDTEAFF	TGCGCCAGCAGCCAAGATACAGCCCCTGACACTGAAGCTTTCTTT	-	TRBV4-3	TRBJ1-1	-
CASSQEWQGITDTQYF	TGCGCCAGCAGCCAAGAGTGGCAGGGTATAACAGATACGCAGTATTTT	-	TRBV4-1	TRBJ2-3	-
CASSQGGGRAKDTQYF	TGTGCCAGCAGCCAAGGAGGCGGGAGGGCAAAAGATACGCAGTATTTT	TRBD2	TRBV4-2	TRBJ2-3	-
CAISAQGGPAGQPQHF	TGTGCCATCAGTGCCCAAGGAGGGCCGGCGGGTCAGCCCCAGCATTTT	-	TRBV10-3	TRBJ1-5	-
CASMLWGAANYGYTF	TGTGCCAGCATGTTATGGGGCGCCGCTAACTATGGCTACACCTTC	-	TRBV7-2	TRBJ1-2	-
CATSTRSDSSYEQYF	TGTGCCACCAGCACCCGTTCGGACAGCTCCTACGAGCAGTACTTC	-	TRBV15	TRBJ2-7	once
CASSPHDRGEYYGYTF	TGTGCCAGCAGCCCTCACGACAGGGGGGAGTACTATGGCTACACCTTC	TRBD1	TRBV4-2	TRBJ1-2	-
CASSRDRVGEKLFF	TGTGCCAGCAGCCGCGACAGAGTGGGAGAAAAACTGTTTTTT	-	TRBV7-2	TRBJ1-4	-
CASSSPRRATEAFF	TGTGCCAGCAGCTCCCCACGGAGGGCCACTGAAGCTTTCTTT	-	TRBV11-3	TRBJ1-1	-
CASSPQGFNQPQHF	TGTGCCAGCAGCCCCCAGGGATTCAATCAGCCCCAGCATTTT	-	TRBV9	TRBJ1-5	-
CSARKGDRGYEQYF	TGCAGCGCCCGGAAGGGGGACAGGGGCTACGAGCAGTACTTC	TRBD1	TRBV29-1	TRBJ2-7	-
CASRATGAGNTIYF	TGTGCCAGCAGAGCAACAGGGGCTGGAAACACCATATATTTT	TRBD1	TRBV2	TRBJ1-3	-
CASSPGPYSGGETQYF	TGTGCCAGCAGCCCAGGACCCTATTCAGGGGGCGAGACCCAGTACTTC	TRBD1	TRBV7-2	TRBJ2-5	-
CASSYGTDTEAFF	TGTGCCAGCAGCTATGGGACAGACACTGAAGCTTTCTTT	TRBD1	TRBV11-2	TRBJ1-1	-
CSSSLGLAGVRDYEQYF	TGTTCCAGCAGCTTAGGGCTAGCGGGGGTCCGCGATTACGAGCAGTACTTC	TRBD2	TRBV7-9	TRBJ2-7	-
CASSYFERTGELFF	TGTGCCAGCAGTTACTTTGAGCGGACCGGGGAGCTGTTTTTT	-	TRBV6-6	TRBJ2-2	-
CASSPNSVGGNTDTQYF	TGTGCCAGCAGCCCCAATTCCGTGGGGGGTAACACAGATACGCAGTATTTT	-	TRBV4-2	TRBJ2-3	-
CASSPAASNYGYTF	TGTGCCAGTAGTCCGGCGGCATCGAACTATGGCTACACCTTC	-	TRBV19	TRBJ1-2	-